Listed below are T cell receptor beta chains from one sample, sequenced in a study of T cell responses to AZD1222 COVID-19 vaccine. TCRdb's copy holds only in-frame clones and misses some; the assay was immunoSEQ multiplex PCR. The data show 150,000 to 200,000 clones, 92% seen once. The sequenced sample was peripheral blood, obtained 28 days after the second AZD1222 dose. These receptors all stem from an adult who received the AZD1222 COVID-19 vaccine. Each CDR3 is given with its conserved first and last residue. The order of the fields is V gene, D gene, J gene, clone size, CDR3 DNA, CDR3 protein. The D gene is left open where the match is weak. A clone size is listed for some rows: how often the clone was seen (once, few, many), or a class if it is expanded.

v_gene: TRBV6-1
d_gene: .
j_gene: TRBJ2-3
abundance: .
CDR3nt: TGTGCCAGCAGTGAAGCAGCCGGCTCTAGCACAGATACGCAGTATTTT
CDR3aa: CASSEAAGSSTDTQYF

v_gene: TRBV5-1
d_gene: .
j_gene: TRBJ1-6
abundance: .
CDR3nt: TGCGCCAGCACCCGGGAGGGGAGAGGGTCACCCCTCCACTTT
CDR3aa: CASTREGRGSPLHF

v_gene: TRBV9
d_gene: .
j_gene: TRBJ1-1
abundance: once
CDR3nt: TGTGCCAGCAGCCCATTTATGAACACTGAAGCTTTCTTT
CDR3aa: CASSPFMNTEAFF

v_gene: TRBV3-1/TRBV3-2
d_gene: TRBD2
j_gene: TRBJ2-3
abundance: .
CDR3nt: TGTGCCAGCAGCCGGGGGCTAGCGGGGGCTAGCACAGATACGCAGTATTTT
CDR3aa: CASSRGLAGASTDTQYF

v_gene: TRBV7-9
d_gene: TRBD1
j_gene: TRBJ2-7
abundance: once
CDR3nt: TGTGCCAGCAGCCGACAGGGCTACGAGCAGTACTTC
CDR3aa: CASSRQGYEQYF

v_gene: TRBV10-3
d_gene: TRBD2
j_gene: TRBJ2-3
abundance: .
CDR3nt: TGTGCCATCAGTGAGACGTTAGGACTAGTCCTAGATACGCAGTATTTT
CDR3aa: CAISETLGLVLDTQYF

v_gene: TRBV7-2
d_gene: .
j_gene: TRBJ1-2
abundance: .
CDR3nt: TGTGCCAGCAGCTTAAGTTGGCCGGGAGGCTACACCTTC
CDR3aa: CASSLSWPGGYTF

v_gene: TRBV10-2
d_gene: .
j_gene: TRBJ2-2
abundance: .
CDR3nt: TGCGCCAGCAGTGACCGGGCCGCGAACACCGGGGAGCTGTTTTTT
CDR3aa: CASSDRAANTGELFF

v_gene: TRBV4-1
d_gene: TRBD1
j_gene: TRBJ1-1
abundance: .
CDR3nt: TGCGCCAGCAGCCCGACAGGGGGAGAAACTGAAGCTTTCTTT
CDR3aa: CASSPTGGETEAFF

v_gene: TRBV7-2
d_gene: .
j_gene: TRBJ2-1
abundance: .
CDR3nt: TGTGCCAGCTCGTACGGGTTCGGAATGGAGCAGTTCTTC
CDR3aa: CASSYGFGMEQFF

v_gene: TRBV3-1/TRBV3-2
d_gene: .
j_gene: TRBJ1-1
abundance: .
CDR3nt: TGTGCCAGCAGCCAAGATAGGGGGGGTTGGCTGAACACTGAAGCTTTCTTT
CDR3aa: CASSQDRGGWLNTEAFF

v_gene: TRBV18
d_gene: .
j_gene: TRBJ1-3
abundance: once
CDR3nt: TGTGCCAGCTCACCACGGGGACTCTCTGGAAACACCATATATTTT
CDR3aa: CASSPRGLSGNTIYF

v_gene: TRBV10-2
d_gene: .
j_gene: TRBJ1-3
abundance: .
CDR3nt: TGCGCCAGCAGTGAAGGAGAGACTTCTGGAAACACCATATATTTT
CDR3aa: CASSEGETSGNTIYF

v_gene: TRBV4-1
d_gene: TRBD1
j_gene: TRBJ1-1
abundance: .
CDR3nt: TGCGCCAGCAGCCAGACAGGGACTGAAGCTTTCTTT
CDR3aa: CASSQTGTEAFF

v_gene: TRBV4-1
d_gene: .
j_gene: TRBJ2-5
abundance: .
CDR3nt: TGCGCCAGCAGCCAAGAAGGAGAGACCCAGTACTTC
CDR3aa: CASSQEGETQYF

v_gene: TRBV29-1
d_gene: .
j_gene: TRBJ2-3
abundance: .
CDR3nt: TGCAGCGTTGCCGCGGGGGCCTCAGATACGCAGTATTTT
CDR3aa: CSVAAGASDTQYF

v_gene: TRBV9
d_gene: .
j_gene: TRBJ1-6
abundance: .
CDR3nt: TGTGCCAGCAGCGTAGAAGGGAATTCACCCCTCCACTTT
CDR3aa: CASSVEGNSPLHF

v_gene: TRBV11-2
d_gene: .
j_gene: TRBJ1-6
abundance: .
CDR3nt: TGTGCCAGCAGCTTGTTAGGAGATAATTCACCCCTCCACTTT
CDR3aa: CASSLLGDNSPLHF

v_gene: TRBV6-5
d_gene: .
j_gene: TRBJ2-6
abundance: once
CDR3nt: TGTGCCAGCAGCTACGTCAGGGAGAGGGGGGCCAACGTCCTGACTTTC
CDR3aa: CASSYVRERGANVLTF

v_gene: TRBV10-3
d_gene: .
j_gene: TRBJ1-3
abundance: few
CDR3nt: TGTGCCATCAGTGAGGGCCCCGGCGATGGAAACACCATATATTTT
CDR3aa: CAISEGPGDGNTIYF

v_gene: TRBV19
d_gene: TRBD1
j_gene: TRBJ1-2
abundance: .
CDR3nt: TGTGCCAGTAGATACAGGGGCGAAGTAAATGGCTACACCTTC
CDR3aa: CASRYRGEVNGYTF

v_gene: TRBV5-6
d_gene: TRBD2
j_gene: TRBJ2-5
abundance: .
CDR3nt: TGTGCCAGCAGCCCAAGCGGGGGGCTTCAAGAGACCCAGTACTTC
CDR3aa: CASSPSGGLQETQYF

v_gene: TRBV19
d_gene: .
j_gene: TRBJ2-4
abundance: .
CDR3nt: TGTGCCACCTCGGGACTGTTAGCCAAAAACATTCAGTACTTC
CDR3aa: CATSGLLAKNIQYF

v_gene: TRBV25-1
d_gene: TRBD2
j_gene: TRBJ2-3
abundance: .
CDR3nt: TGTGCCAGCAGTGAATTGGAGCGGGGGGCCACAGATACGCAGTATTTT
CDR3aa: CASSELERGATDTQYF

v_gene: TRBV18
d_gene: .
j_gene: TRBJ2-7
abundance: .
CDR3nt: TGTGCCAGCTCACCATCGAGGGAGCAGTACTTC
CDR3aa: CASSPSREQYF

v_gene: TRBV6-5
d_gene: .
j_gene: TRBJ1-6
abundance: few
CDR3nt: TGTGCCAGCAGCCCCACAGGACCGAATTCACCCCTCCACTTT
CDR3aa: CASSPTGPNSPLHF

v_gene: TRBV30
d_gene: .
j_gene: TRBJ2-7
abundance: once
CDR3nt: TGTGCCTGGAGTTCTCCCAGGGGAAAGGGCTCCTACGAGCAGTACTTC
CDR3aa: CAWSSPRGKGSYEQYF

v_gene: TRBV12-3/TRBV12-4
d_gene: .
j_gene: TRBJ2-2
abundance: .
CDR3nt: TGTGCCAGCAGTTTCGGGGGCACCGGGGAGCTGTTTTTT
CDR3aa: CASSFGGTGELFF

v_gene: TRBV12-5
d_gene: TRBD1
j_gene: TRBJ1-2
abundance: .
CDR3nt: TGTGCTAGTACGGGACAGTCGAGTACTAACTATGGCTACACCTTC
CDR3aa: CASTGQSSTNYGYTF

v_gene: TRBV9
d_gene: .
j_gene: TRBJ1-3
abundance: .
CDR3nt: TGTGCCAGCAGCGGCGAAAGAAACACCATATATTTT
CDR3aa: CASSGERNTIYF

v_gene: TRBV5-1
d_gene: .
j_gene: TRBJ1-6
abundance: .
CDR3nt: TGCGCCAGCAGCCCTGCTTTCCGGGACATGGCACCTTCACCCCTCCACTTT
CDR3aa: CASSPAFRDMAPSPLHF

v_gene: TRBV28
d_gene: .
j_gene: TRBJ1-5
abundance: .
CDR3nt: TGTGCCAGCATCACTTCGGGACACTCCAATCAGCCCCAGCATTTT
CDR3aa: CASITSGHSNQPQHF

v_gene: TRBV13
d_gene: TRBD1
j_gene: TRBJ2-7
abundance: .
CDR3nt: TGTGCCAGCAGCTTAGGACAGGGGGCCTCCGAGCAGTACTTC
CDR3aa: CASSLGQGASEQYF

v_gene: TRBV6-1
d_gene: .
j_gene: TRBJ1-5
abundance: few
CDR3nt: TGTGCCAGCAGTGACAGGGAGGTAAATCAGCCCCAGCATTTT
CDR3aa: CASSDREVNQPQHF

v_gene: TRBV9
d_gene: .
j_gene: TRBJ1-2
abundance: .
CDR3nt: TGTGCCAGCAGCGGTCAGGGGACTAACTATGGCTACACCTTC
CDR3aa: CASSGQGTNYGYTF

v_gene: TRBV7-9
d_gene: .
j_gene: TRBJ1-5
abundance: .
CDR3nt: TGTGCCAGCAGCTCCGGAGCAAATAGCAATCAGCCCCAGCATTTT
CDR3aa: CASSSGANSNQPQHF

v_gene: TRBV19
d_gene: TRBD1
j_gene: TRBJ2-7
abundance: .
CDR3nt: TGTGCCAGTACAACCGGACAGGGACTCGAGCAGTACTTC
CDR3aa: CASTTGQGLEQYF

v_gene: TRBV4-1
d_gene: .
j_gene: TRBJ2-1
abundance: .
CDR3nt: TGCGCCAGCAGCCTCCACAATGAGCAGTTCTTC
CDR3aa: CASSLHNEQFF

v_gene: TRBV21-1
d_gene: .
j_gene: TRBJ1-1
abundance: .
CDR3nt: TGTGCCAGCAGCAACAGAGGAGGAATGAACACTGAAGCTTTCTTT
CDR3aa: CASSNRGGMNTEAFF